These T cell receptor beta chains were read from a single sample in a study of T-cell reconstitution after alpha-beta-depleted transplantation in children. Each CDR3 protein is one row after TCRdb ran MiXCR on the PCR reads. There are some 200,000 distinct CDR3 sequences in the sample; around 7% occur only once, and 5% to 6.5% lies in the top ten. Sequencing used PBMCs, obtained before TCRalphabeta/CD19-depleted stem cell transplant. These receptors all come from a boy aged 2 to 9 with acute lymphoblastic leukemia, due to receive a stem cell transplant. CDR3s include the opening cysteine and the closing phenylalanine or tryptophan. A D gene is named only where the DNA matches it firmly. Some rows have no size entry. The others give once, few or many, or a class for an expanded clone.

DNA: TGTGCCAGCAGCTTTGGGGGGGCAAACAATGAGCAGTTCTTC
CDR3: CASSFGGANNEQFF
V: TRBV11-3
J: TRBJ2-1
D: NA
size: NA

DNA: TGTGCCAGCACCCGGGACTTCAAGGGACAAGAGACCCAGTACTTC
CDR3: CASTRDFKGQETQYF
V: TRBV7-7
J: TRBJ2-5
D: NA
size: many

DNA: TGCAGTGCTAGAGATCTAGCGGGGGTCTTCTACGAGCAGTACTTC
CDR3: CSARDLAGVFYEQYF
V: TRBV20-1
J: TRBJ2-7
D: TRBD2
size: many

DNA: TGCGCCAGCAGTGATCGTCTAACAGAGACCCAGTACTTC
CDR3: CASSDRLTETQYF
V: TRBV10-1
J: TRBJ2-5
D: NA
size: many

DNA: TGTGCCAGCTCACCGGCCCAGGGAGCGGGGGACTCCTACGAGCAGTACTTC
CDR3: CASSPAQGAGDSYEQYF
V: TRBV18
J: TRBJ2-7
D: TRBD2
size: NA

DNA: TGTGCCAGCAGTTCCCCCAATCAGCCCCAGCATTTT
CDR3: CASSSPNQPQHF
V: TRBV27
J: TRBJ1-5
D: NA
size: many

DNA: TGCGCCAGCAGGCTAGCGGGAGGAGGCCAAGAGACCCAGTACTTC
CDR3: CASRLAGGGQETQYF
V: TRBV10-2
J: TRBJ2-5
D: TRBD2
size: many

DNA: TGTGCCAGCAGCCAAGAAGTAAGGGATACGCAGTATTTT
CDR3: CASSQEVRDTQYF
V: TRBV4-2
J: TRBJ2-3
D: NA
size: many

DNA: TGTGCCAGCTCACAGAGTGCCGAGCAGTACTTC
CDR3: CASSQSAEQYF
V: TRBV18
J: TRBJ2-7
D: NA
size: few

DNA: TGTGCCAGCAGTTTTATGGTTGCAGATACGCAGTATTTT
CDR3: CASSFMVADTQYF
V: TRBV27
J: TRBJ2-3
D: NA
size: many

DNA: TGTGCCAGCTCTCCGACAGTATCAAATACAGATACGCAGTATTTT
CDR3: CASSPTVSNTDTQYF
V: TRBV18
J: TRBJ2-3
D: NA
size: many

DNA: TGTGCCAGCTCCCCTGGGCAGCCCCAGCATTTT
CDR3: CASSPGQPQHF
V: TRBV28
J: TRBJ1-5
D: NA
size: NA

DNA: TGTGCCAGCAGCCCGTATCGGGGGACTAGCGGGAGGTGGTCCTACAATGAGCAGTTCTTC
CDR3: CASSPYRGTSGRWSYNEQFF
V: TRBV9
J: TRBJ2-1
D: TRBD2
size: many

DNA: TGTGCCAGCAGTTTAGGACAGGGGGTGGGGAATTCACCCCTCCACTTT
CDR3: CASSLGQGVGNSPLHF
V: TRBV12-3/TRBV12-4
J: TRBJ1-6
D: TRBD1
size: many

DNA: TGTGCCAGCAGCCCTCTCAGGGGGCGGGCAGGGACAGATACGCAGTATTTT
CDR3: CASSPLRGRAGTDTQYF
V: TRBV7-2
J: TRBJ2-3
D: TRBD1
size: NA

DNA: TGTGCCAGCAGCTTAAACCCCAGCGGACAGAATTCACCCCTCCACTTT
CDR3: CASSLNPSGQNSPLHF
V: TRBV7-6
J: TRBJ1-6
D: NA
size: many

DNA: TGTGCCAGCAGCTCACTCGGGGGAGGAATCCAAGAGACCCAGTACTTC
CDR3: CASSSLGGGIQETQYF
V: TRBV7-2
J: TRBJ2-5
D: NA
size: NA

DNA: TGTGCCAGCAGCCTCTTTGGTTGGGCGGAGCAAGAGACCCAGTACTTC
CDR3: CASSLFGWAEQETQYF
V: TRBV4-2
J: TRBJ2-5
D: NA
size: many

DNA: TGTGCCAGCAGCCGCAAGCGGGGGCCTAGCACAGATACGCAGTATTTT
CDR3: CASSRKRGPSTDTQYF
V: TRBV11-2
J: TRBJ2-3
D: TRBD2
size: NA

DNA: TGTGCCAGCAGCTGGACAGGGCTAGCGGGGCCCCATGAGCAGTTCTTC
CDR3: CASSWTGLAGPHEQFF
V: TRBV7-2
J: TRBJ2-1
D: NA
size: NA

DNA: TGTGCCAGCAGCTTGATCCTGGGGGGGACTCCTTACGAGCAGTACTTC
CDR3: CASSLILGGTPYEQYF
V: TRBV5-4
J: TRBJ2-7
D: TRBD2
size: many

DNA: TGTGCCATCAGTGTCCCGACAGAAGGTAGCTACAATGAGCAGTTCTTC
CDR3: CAISVPTEGSYNEQFF
V: TRBV10-3
J: TRBJ2-1
D: NA
size: many

DNA: TGTGCCAGCAGCTTGAGTCTTTTGTCCTGGGGGCCTAACTATGGCTACACCTTC
CDR3: CASSLSLLSWGPNYGYTF
V: TRBV5-6
J: TRBJ1-2
D: NA
size: NA

DNA: TGCAGTGCAGGACAGGGTGGGCCTGAAGCTTTCTTT
CDR3: CSAGQGGPEAFF
V: TRBV20-1
J: TRBJ1-1
D: TRBD1
size: many

DNA: TGCAGCGTTGCGGGCAGGAATCACTATGATGGCTACACCTTC
CDR3: CSVAGRNHYDGYTF
V: TRBV29-1
J: TRBJ1-2
D: NA
size: NA

DNA: TGCAGTGCTAGAGAACCGCTAGCGGGAGACACAGATACGCAGTATTTT
CDR3: CSAREPLAGDTDTQYF
V: TRBV20-1
J: TRBJ2-3
D: TRBD2
size: many

DNA: TGTGCCAGCAGCTGGGGTACAGCCACTGAAGCTTTCTTT
CDR3: CASSWGTATEAFF
V: TRBV7-6
J: TRBJ1-1
D: NA
size: NA

DNA: TGTGCCAGCAGTTTCGAGGGAAGCGTTTCAGAGCAGTTCTTC
CDR3: CASSFEGSVSEQFF
V: TRBV12-3/TRBV12-4
J: TRBJ2-1
D: NA
size: NA

DNA: TGTGCCAGCAGCCCCCCTCGATGGGCGGGGGGAGACCAAGAGACCCAGTACTTC
CDR3: CASSPPRWAGGDQETQYF
V: TRBV13
J: TRBJ2-5
D: TRBD2
size: many

DNA: TGCGCCAGCAGCTTGGCCGGGACTAATGACTACGAGCAGTACTTC
CDR3: CASSLAGTNDYEQYF
V: TRBV5-1
J: TRBJ2-7
D: TRBD2
size: many

DNA: TGTGCCAGCAGGGACTTGACAGGGGGCAGGGGATCAGATACGCAGTATTTT
CDR3: CASRDLTGGRGSDTQYF
V: TRBV11-2
J: TRBJ2-3
D: TRBD1
size: NA

DNA: TGTGCCAGCAGCTTGGACTCGGCCAAGGGCGATGAGCAGTTCTTC
CDR3: CASSLDSAKGDEQFF
V: TRBV7-9
J: TRBJ2-1
D: NA
size: many

DNA: TGTGCCAGCAGTCTCCAGGCAGGGGTGACAGATACGCAGTATTTT
CDR3: CASSLQAGVTDTQYF
V: TRBV7-2
J: TRBJ2-3
D: NA
size: few

DNA: TGTGCTAGCAGCTGGCAAAGCACAGATACGCAGTATTTT
CDR3: CASSWQSTDTQYF
V: TRBV7-7
J: TRBJ2-3
D: NA
size: many

DNA: TGTGCCAGCAGTTTAGAGGGGAGCAATCAGCCCCAGCATTTT
CDR3: CASSLEGSNQPQHF
V: TRBV12-3/TRBV12-4
J: TRBJ1-5
D: NA
size: many

DNA: TGTGCCAGCAGTTACCCGGGTCTAGAAACTGGCTACACCTTC
CDR3: CASSYPGLETGYTF
V: TRBV6-5
J: TRBJ1-2
D: NA
size: many

DNA: TGTGCCAGCAGTTACGACAATGAGCAGTTCTTC
CDR3: CASSYDNEQFF
V: TRBV6-2/TRBV6-3
J: TRBJ2-1
D: NA
size: NA

DNA: TGTGCCAGCAGCCAAAGGGGACCCTCCTCCACCTACGAGCAGTACTTC
CDR3: CASSQRGPSSTYEQYF
V: TRBV3-1
J: TRBJ2-7
D: NA
size: many

DNA: TGTGCCACCAGCAGAGATGGTTTCGGGACAGGGTTCCCCTCCTACGAGCAGTACTTC
CDR3: CATSRDGFGTGFPSYEQYF
V: TRBV15
J: TRBJ2-7
D: TRBD1
size: few

DNA: TGTGCCAGCAGCCAAGTCGGCGGGGGGTACAATGAGCAGTTCTTC
CDR3: CASSQVGGGYNEQFF
V: TRBV3-1
J: TRBJ2-1
D: TRBD2
size: NA

DNA: TGCAGTGCCCCGAACCTCAGCGGGGGCTCCTACAATGAGCAGTTCTTC
CDR3: CSAPNLSGGSYNEQFF
V: TRBV20-1
J: TRBJ2-1
D: TRBD2
size: many

DNA: TGTGCCAGCAGCGTAGCTGGGGACAGGTCATACGAGCAGTACTTC
CDR3: CASSVAGDRSYEQYF
V: TRBV9
J: TRBJ2-7
D: TRBD1
size: many

DNA: TGCGCCAGCAGCTTTGGGTCGGTCAACACTGAAGCTTTCTTT
CDR3: CASSFGSVNTEAFF
V: TRBV5-1
J: TRBJ1-1
D: NA
size: many

DNA: TGTGCCAGCCGACCAGACATCGGTGGCCAGCCCCAGCATTTT
CDR3: CASRPDIGGQPQHF
V: TRBV6-1
J: TRBJ1-5
D: NA
size: NA